One TCR beta chain is described in this entry. The antigen this receptor binds is unknown. Base-call qualities are not available, and no considerably larger clone is one nucleotide away. The library was obtained by PCR. At the Johns Hopkins FTIC core, DNA from the cultured CD4+ T cells underwent TCR sequencing with the Oncomine TCR Beta short-read assay. The QIAamp micro DNA kit was used to extract genomic DNA from the cultured CD4+ T cells. Oncomine TCR Beta libraries made from cultured CD4+ T cells were pooled using unique dual indexes and sequenced on an Illumina iSeq 100. In the source study's methods: Non-productive sequences were filtered out, and CDR3s that did not start with C, did not end with F or W, or were shorter than 7 amino acids were discarded. Antigen-specific clonotypes were identified using the MANAFEST web application through comparison of peptide-stimulated wells with reference and other culture wells. For a clone to be called positive, the clone needed an FDR below 0.05, an odds ratio above 5, and a productive frequency above 0.1% in at least two of three replicate wells. A clonotype was classed as cross-reactive if the clonotype showed significant expansion both in SARS-CoV-2 spike wells and in at least one common cold coronavirus spike condition. Using R version 3.6.1, CDR3 homology was evaluated through Levenshtein distances (stringdist) along with unrooted phylogenetic trees (ape). The raw public data were reprocessed by TCRdb itself: fastp quality trimming at Q25, MiXCR clonotype calling, in-frame beta chains only. Identical CDR3 proteins give one entry, which carries the most common genes and DNA. The V and J calls and clone size come from TCRdb's table, not from the authors' own analysis. This sample gives around 17,000 distinct CDR3 sequences in total; roughly 48% of them show up just once. 20% to 25% of the sample is taken by the ten largest.

This sample stems from a study of vaccination and CD4 T cells after COVID-19 (dated by TCRdb to 2021 to 2024). Regarding the complete study: Every convalescent patient had a positive nasal swab PCR test for SARS-CoV-2, with mild disease in nine patients and severe disease in one. As controls, cultures received a CEFX viral epitope pool (the positive control), an HIV-1 Nef peptide pool (the negative control), or no peptide at all. The spike-specific CD4+ TCR repertoire was compared before and after mRNA vaccination in approximately ten COVID-19 convalescent patients and 4 infection-naive healthy vaccine recipients. A few convalescent patients gave samples both early after vaccination (day 14) and late after vaccination (days 161 to 241). In the convalescent cohort there were six males and four females, among whom were two Hispanic individuals, seven Caucasians, two Asians and one multiracial person. Post-COVID blood samples were collected from convalescent patients a median of around 96 days after diagnosis, with a range of roughly 35 to 170 days. Each participant got two doses of either the Pfizer-BioNTech BNT162b2 vaccine (n=8) or the Moderna mRNA-1273 vaccine (n=2). Post-vaccine blood samples were taken a median of 72 days after the second vaccine dose, with a range of about 14 to 241 days. The cultures were stimulated with overlapping spike peptide pools from SARS-CoV-2 and from the common cold coronaviruses HCoV-NL63, HCoV-OC43 and HCoV-229E. What the work shows at the level of the full study, not this receptor alone: Relatively few convalescent patients were included in the study, and early timepoints after natural infection were not analyzed. In convalescent patients, a median approximately 90% of post-vaccine SARS-CoV-2-reactive clones were detected only after vaccination, suggesting vaccine-specific priming. An increase in the median number of SARS-CoV-2-reactive clonotypes from 20 to 25 after infection to roughly 36 after vaccination was observed, but the change was not found to be significant. In convalescent patients, nearly all vaccine-specific clones (304 of 307) were found to be mono-reactive for SARS-CoV-2 spike rather than cross-reactive with common cold coronaviruses.

Trimming takes 3 bases from V and 8 bases from J, and the germline ends sit 10 bases apart. Taken from cysteine to phenylalanine, the CDR3 has 11 residues. This entry keeps only the CDR3 DNA: 33 bases, framed from base 1. Looking up the germline V gene (reference sequence) yields CDR1 DFQATT and CDR2 SNEGSKA. This specimen's time point label, per the study, means: late sampling 161 to 241 days after vaccination in a few convalescent patients. According to the study, the label for this sample's treatment or condition signals: roughly nine-day PBMC culture with coronavirus spike peptide pools or control peptides (ViraFEST assay). The ViraFEST assay, used in the study, expanded antigen-specific T cells with peptide pools and then identified the expanded clonotypes through TCR sequencing. The convalescent patients' positive SARS-CoV-2 PCR tests fell between March and December 2020, which was before the Alpha, Beta and Delta variants emerged in the United States. Each well held roughly 2.2 million PBMCs cultured in IMDM containing about 5% human AB serum and around 10 IU/ml IL-2, with 8.5 to 10 ug/ml peptide pools added. On days 3 and 7, half of the culture medium was replaced with fresh IL-2-containing medium. After approximately 11 days of culture, CD4+ T cells were isolated by negative selection with the EasySep CD4+ T cell isolation kit. Ficoll-Paque Plus gradient centrifugation was used to isolate PBMCs from whole blood, and the isolated PBMCs were then either used fresh or cryopreserved at -140C. Each culture condition was generally run in triplicate wells.

The sequencing here drew on CD4+ T cells from blood, cultured in vitro, taken about 7 months after SARS-CoV-2 vaccination. The TCR originated in a human donor who had recovered from COVID-19. The chain joins TRBV20-1 to TRBJ1-2; possibly the D gene is TRBD1, per 5 matching bases. CDR3 protein: CSASQGRGYTF. In nucleotides, the sequence is TGCAGTGCTAGCCAGGGTCGAGGCTACACCTTC.